The next 13 T cell receptor beta chains were all read from a single sample in a study of T cells in Graves' hyperthyroidism and ophthalmopathy. Amplified regions were TCR beta CDR3 sequences from RNA transcripts. The HTBI primer set drove a first-round RT-PCR of the TCR CDR3. TCRdb passed the multiplex PCR reads through MiXCR, listing each CDR3 protein once. The sample includes approximately 700,000 distinct CDR3 sequences, approximately 16% seen only once; the top ten take around 7.7%. Sequenced input: blood. The receptors were sampled from a man aged 18 to 29 with Graves' hyperthyroidism.

The genes are TRBV20-1 and TRBJ1-5; the match to TRBD1 covers 9 bases. The junction had 5 bases not matched to a gene; V was cut back by 4 bases and J by 1 base. This CDR3 spans 15 amino acids. The germline V gene encodes CDR1 DFQATT and CDR2 SNEGSKA (reference sequence). The CDR3 DNA reads as TGCAGTGCTAAGGGACAGGGAGGGAGCAATCAGCCCCAGCATTTT. It codes for CSAKGQGGSNQPQHF.

In DNA form, the CDR3 reads TGTGCCAGCAGCCTCAATATATATCAGTTCTTC. The encoded protein is CASSLNIYQFF. The chain recombines TRBV2 with TRBJ2-1, with D hard to call. Germline CDR1 SNHLY, CDR2 FYNNEI. Trimming removed 6 bases from V and 13 bases from J, with 13 bases in between. CDR3 length: 11 residues.

This clonotype was observed many times. The J gene is TRBJ2-1, the V gene TRBV28; either TRBD1 or TRBD2 may supply D (5 bases each). The V gene lost 0 bases and the J gene lost 12 bases, with 9 bases spanning the gap. The CDR3 contains 12 residues. In germline, CDR1 is MDHEN, CDR2 SYDVKM. For the CDR3, the DNA is TGTGCCAGCAGTTTATGGGGGGACGGGCAGTTCTTC. The encoded protein is CASSLWGDGQFF.

This chain uses TRBV19 with TRBJ2-1; 16 nucleotides align to TRBD2. The CDR3 covers 16 residues. V lost 5 bases and J lost 10; bases outside the gene matches: 8. CDR1 LNHDA and CDR2 SQIVND come from the germline V gene (reference sequence). The CDR3 nucleotides read TGTGCCAGTAGTCTCGGGACTAGCGGGAGGGGAAGGGAGCAGTTCTTC. Translated, it gives CASSLGTSGRGREQFF.

This clonotype was seen a handful of times. V is TRBV5-1 and J is TRBJ2-1; the D gene is possibly TRBD2 (5 bases). The CDR3 is 15 residues long. The V gene lost 3 bases and the J gene lost 7 bases, with 17 bases spanning the gap. Germline V lookup: CDR1 SGHRS, CDR2 YFSETQ. The CDR3 bases are TGCGCCAGCAGCTCATTCCTGGGTCGGGGAAATGAGCAGTTCTTC. Protein product: CASSSFLGRGNEQFF.

This clonotype occurred a few times. The chain couples TRBV20-1 to TRBJ2-5, with 7 nucleotides matching TRBD2. Losses at the gene ends were 6 bases for V and 2 bases for J; bases not matched to a gene: 6. The V gene's germline CDR1 is DFQATT and CDR2 SNEGSKA (reference sequence). CDR3 length: 13 residues. For the CDR3, the DNA is TGCAGTGCCATCTGGGGAGGGCAAGAGACCCAGTACTTC. This gives the protein CSAIWGGQETQYF.

Ten or more counts support this clonotype. The chain's CDR3 is CASSLGLGPAKNIQYF. DNA for the CDR3: TGTGCCAGCAGCTTAGGTCTAGGTCCAGCCAAAAACATTCAGTACTTC. This chain joins TRBV7-9 and TRBJ2-4; D uncertain. The CDR3 has 16 amino acids. V shed 1 base and J shed 0 bases, with 10 bases lying between them. Germline CDR1 SEHNR, CDR2 FQNEAQ (reference sequence).

The CDR3: CASGTQGGETQYF. DNA of the CDR3: TGTGCCAGCGGTACACAGGGGGGAGAGACCCAGTACTTC. The chain couples TRBV28 to TRBJ2-5, with 8 bases fitting TRBD1. Trimming took 8 bases from V and 4 from J; bases not matched to a gene: 6. The CDR3 runs to 13 residues. CDR1 and CDR2 from the germline V gene are MDHEN and SYDVKM.

This clonotype was seen many times. The gene calls are TRBV24-1 and TRBJ2-5; 10 bases are a match to TRBD2. J lost 5 bases, V lost 4 bases, and 6 bases had no gene match. Germline V CDR1 and CDR2: KGHDR, SFDVKD. This CDR3 comprises 15 residues. The CDR3 spells CATSDPSGSQETQYF. CDR3 DNA sequence: TGTGCCACCAGTGACCCTAGCGGGAGTCAGGAGACCCAGTACTTC.

This clonotype has only a few counts. The chain carries TRBV9 and TRBJ2-2; a weak D match, TRBD2 (6 bases). Trimming left V 0 bases short and J 6 bases short, with 15 bases between. CDR1 is SGDLS and CDR2 is YYNGEE in the germline V gene. The CDR3 length is 16 residues. DNA of the CDR3: TGTGCCAGCAGCGTAGGGTCTCGGGGGATGGCCGGGGAGCTGTTTTTT. Amino acid sequence: CASSVGSRGMAGELFF.

This clonotype has more than one count but fewer than ten. The chain combines TRBV7-9 with TRBJ2-5, with a weak D call TRBD2 (6 bases). The CDR3 runs 15 residues. V lost 2 bases, J lost 1 base, and 11 bases lay in between. Germline V lookup: CDR1 SEHNR, CDR2 FQNEAQ (reference sequence). CDR3 sequence: CASSLMGGRQETQYF. In DNA, the CDR3 is TGTGCCAGCAGCTTAATGGGGGGTCGCCAAGAGACCCAGTACTTC.

This clonotype appeared a few times. The rearrangement joins TRBV7-2 to TRBJ2-7; either TRBD1 or TRBD2 may supply D (5 bases each). Trimming left V 5 bases short and J 2 bases short, with 13 bases between. The germline CDR1 and CDR2 sequences are SGHTA and FQGNSA. This CDR3 region has 14 residues. This CDR3 is CASSAGTPPYEQYF. The CDR3 bases are TGTGCCAGCAGCGCCGGGACGCCACCCTACGAGCAGTACTTC.

The V call is TRBV6-5, the J call TRBJ1-3; D gene unclear. Germline assignment: CDR1 MNHEY and CDR2 SVGAGI. The CDR3 extends over 15 amino acids. The V gene lost 5 bases and the J gene lost 0 bases, with 11 bases spanning the gap. The CDR3 loop reads CASSDPVNSGNTIYF. In DNA form, the CDR3 reads TGTGCCAGCAGTGACCCGGTCAACTCTGGAAACACCATATATTTT.